This TCR beta chain was obtained from a study of blood T cell repertoires in COVID-19. On the study more broadly: The samples span acute and convalescent COVID-19 from the United States, Italy and Spain. Nucleic acid was either cDNA or gDNA, and it came from T cells, B-cell-depleted T cells, or PBMCs.

Germline CDR1 reads LNHDA; CDR2 reads SQIVND (reference sequence). The CDR3 has 12 residues. The V end was cut by 0 bases, the J end by 10 bases, with 9 bases between. Original analysis: Counts of nucleated cells, estimated from reference gene primer amplification, were obtained. TCRdb keeps only in-frame clones here, not all; method: immunoSEQ multiplex PCR. D and trimming were read from the DNA, whereas the V and J calls and clone size are those reported in that table. Of about 280,000 clones in the sample, roughly four fifths were seen once. V is TRBV19 and J is TRBJ1-1; D call uncertain. This clonotype was obtained from a woman aged 45-59 years who had recovered from COVID-19. Sequenced input: peripheral blood. CDR3 sequence: CASSIDSPGAFF. The CDR3 DNA reads as TGTGCCAGTAGTATAGATAGCCCGGGAGCTTTCTTT.